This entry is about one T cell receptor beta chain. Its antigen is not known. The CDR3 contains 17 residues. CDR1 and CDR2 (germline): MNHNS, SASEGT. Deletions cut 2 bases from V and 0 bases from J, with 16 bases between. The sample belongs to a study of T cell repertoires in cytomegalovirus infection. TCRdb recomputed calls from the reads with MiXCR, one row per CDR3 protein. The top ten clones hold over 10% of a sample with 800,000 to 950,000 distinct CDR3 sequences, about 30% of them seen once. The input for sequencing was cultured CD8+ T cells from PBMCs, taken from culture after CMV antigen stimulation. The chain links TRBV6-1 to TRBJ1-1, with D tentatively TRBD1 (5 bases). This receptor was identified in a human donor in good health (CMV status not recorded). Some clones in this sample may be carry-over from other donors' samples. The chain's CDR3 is CASSESRTSLMNTEAFF. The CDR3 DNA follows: TGTGCCAGCAGTGAATCCAGGACAAGCTTAATGAACACTGAAGCTTTCTTT.